These T cell receptor beta chains were read from a single sample in a study of T-cell reconstitution after alpha-beta-depleted transplantation in children. A single record per CDR3 protein comes from TCRdb applying MiXCR to the PCR reads. The repertoire consists of 140,000 to 150,000 distinct CDR3 sequences, with 8.8% occurring once and the leading ten covering 15% to 20%. The sample in question was PBMCs, mostly from graft donor cells, obtained 180 days after TCRalphabeta/CD19-depleted stem cell transplant. Every receptor here comes from a female patient aged 2-10 years who had a stem cell transplant for congenital amegakaryocytic thrombocytopenia, so the T cells may come from the graft donor. The CDR3 runs from the conserved cysteine through the conserved F or W. D genes are given only for firm matches. A clone size is listed for some rows: how often the clone was seen (once, few, many), or a class if it is expanded.

size: many; D: -; J: TRBJ1-4; V: TRBV5-4; DNA: TGTGCCAGCAGCTTTAACATGGAGGAAAAACTGTTTTTT; CDR3: CASSFNMEEKLFF
size: many; D: -; J: TRBJ2-5; V: TRBV5-6; DNA: TGTGCCAGCAGCTTGGAAGGGGTAGTTTGGGATCAAGAGACCCAGTACTTC; CDR3: CASSLEGVVWDQETQYF
size: -; D: TRBD2; J: TRBJ2-7; V: TRBV20-1; DNA: TGCAGTGCTAGAGCGGTGCGGACTAGCGGGGGCCGCAGCTCCTACGAGCAGTACTTC; CDR3: CSARAVRTSGGRSSYEQYF
size: many; D: -; J: TRBJ2-7; V: TRBV6-1; DNA: TGTGCCAGCAGCGCGTACTTCGGGGAGGCCTACGAGCAGTACTTC; CDR3: CASSAYFGEAYEQYF
size: many; D: TRBD2; J: TRBJ2-3; V: TRBV7-9; DNA: TGTGCCAGCAGCTTAGGCGGGAGTGGTACTGCAGATACGCAGTATTTT; CDR3: CASSLGGSGTADTQYF
size: many; D: TRBD1; J: TRBJ1-1; V: TRBV12-3/TRBV12-4; DNA: TGTGCCAGCAGTTTGGACAGGGGCTCTGAAGCTTTCTTT; CDR3: CASSLDRGSEAFF
size: -; D: TRBD1; J: TRBJ2-6; V: TRBV6-1; DNA: TGTGCCAGCCGGGCATGGTTGGGACAGGAAGGTTCTGGGGCCAACGTCCTGACTTTC; CDR3: CASRAWLGQEGSGANVLTF
size: -; D: -; J: TRBJ1-1; V: TRBV20-1; DNA: TGCAGTGCTAGAGAATCATTTTTGGCAGGGGAGCCTTTCTTT; CDR3: CSARESFLAGEPFF
size: few; D: -; J: TRBJ2-2; V: TRBV11-2; DNA: TGTGCCAGCAGTAATGACGGACTTTTAGAGCCGAACACCGGGGAGCTGTTTTTT; CDR3: CASSNDGLLEPNTGELFF
size: many; D: -; J: TRBJ2-5; V: TRBV12-3/TRBV12-4; DNA: TGTGCCAGCAGTGCCGACAGATTCCAAGAGACCCAGTACTTC; CDR3: CASSADRFQETQYF
size: -; D: TRBD2; J: TRBJ2-2; V: TRBV5-1; DNA: TGCGCCAGCAGCATAGGGACTACTTACACCGGGGAGCTGTTTTTT; CDR3: CASSIGTTYTGELFF
size: -; D: TRBD1; J: TRBJ1-2; V: TRBV7-2; DNA: TGTGCCAGCAGCTTAGTGGTCAGGGGGCTTGCCTACACCTTC; CDR3: CASSLVVRGLAYTF
size: many; D: -; J: TRBJ2-2; V: TRBV5-1; DNA: TGCGCCAGCAGCTTCAACCCCACCGGGGAGCTGTTTTTT; CDR3: CASSFNPTGELFF
size: many; D: TRBD1; J: TRBJ2-1; V: TRBV15; DNA: TGTGCCACCAGCAGAACCCCCGGACAGGTTTCGTATGAGCAGTTCTTC; CDR3: CATSRTPGQVSYEQFF
size: few; D: TRBD2; J: TRBJ2-7; V: TRBV7-2; DNA: TGTGCCAGCAGCTTAATTGCTGGTAGCGGGGGCCTCTACGAGCAGTACTTC; CDR3: CASSLIAGSGGLYEQYF
size: many; D: -; J: TRBJ2-1; V: TRBV5-1; DNA: TGCGCCAGCAGCTCTCAGGGCGATGAGCAGTTCTTC; CDR3: CASSSQGDEQFF
size: many; D: TRBD1; J: TRBJ1-2; V: TRBV5-6; DNA: TGTGCCAGCAGCTTGAAAGGACAGGGAACCCTCTATGGCTACACCTTC; CDR3: CASSLKGQGTLYGYTF
size: few; D: TRBD1; J: TRBJ1-3; V: TRBV5-1; DNA: TGCGCCAGCAGCACGACAGGGGACCACTCTGGAAACACCATATATTTT; CDR3: CASSTTGDHSGNTIYF
size: many; D: -; J: TRBJ1-6; V: TRBV5-6; DNA: TGTGCCAGCAGGCTGTACAGCTTATTTCCGAATTCACCCCTCCACTTT; CDR3: CASRLYSLFPNSPLHF
size: many; D: -; J: TRBJ2-3; V: TRBV5-1; DNA: TGCGCCAGCAGCTTGGGTCGCACAGATACGCAGTATTTT; CDR3: CASSLGRTDTQYF
size: many; D: -; J: TRBJ1-6; V: TRBV20-1; DNA: TGCAGTGCTAGAGTGGCGCCTAAGTTGGGTAATTCACCCCTCCACTTT; CDR3: CSARVAPKLGNSPLHF
size: many; D: TRBD2; J: TRBJ2-1; V: TRBV6-1; DNA: TGTGCCAGCAGTCTCCTAGCGGGAGGCGCCAATGAGCAGTTCTTC; CDR3: CASSLLAGGANEQFF
size: few; D: -; J: TRBJ2-7; V: TRBV20-1; DNA: TGCAGTGCTCCCTTTGCTTCCGGGCTCTACGAGCAGTACTTC; CDR3: CSAPFASGLYEQYF
size: few; D: -; J: TRBJ2-1; V: TRBV20-1; DNA: TGCAGTGCTAGCCCCGTGGTGGGAGGTGTCCACAATGAGCAGTTCTTC; CDR3: CSASPVVGGVHNEQFF
size: -; D: -; J: TRBJ2-1; V: TRBV4-2; DNA: TGTGCCAGCAGCCCACGCCAGGACAGATACAATGAGCAGTTCTTC; CDR3: CASSPRQDRYNEQFF
size: few; D: -; J: TRBJ2-7; V: TRBV5-1; DNA: TGCGCCAGCAGTACCGGGGGCGGCTACGAGCAGTACTTC; CDR3: CASSTGGGYEQYF
size: many; D: -; J: TRBJ1-5; V: TRBV28; DNA: TGTGCCAGCAGTTTCAGAGGAGTTCACAGCAATCAGCCCCAGCATTTT; CDR3: CASSFRGVHSNQPQHF
size: medium-sized; D: TRBD2; J: TRBJ2-2; V: TRBV12-3/TRBV12-4; DNA: TGTGCCAGCACCTGGAGCGGGGTTGGCACCGGGGAGCTGTTTTTT; CDR3: CASTWSGVGTGELFF
size: many; D: -; J: TRBJ2-1; V: TRBV24-1; DNA: TGTGCCACCGGGTCCTACAATGAGCAGTTCTTC; CDR3: CATGSYNEQFF
size: many; D: -; J: TRBJ2-5; V: TRBV10-3; DNA: TGTGCCACCCAAGGGAGTTGGCAAGAGACCCAGTACTTC; CDR3: CATQGSWQETQYF
size: -; D: -; J: TRBJ1-1; V: TRBV29-1; DNA: TGCAGCGTTGAGGCAGGTCTCAGGGTCCGCATGAACACTGAAGCTTTCTTT; CDR3: CSVEAGLRVRMNTEAFF
size: -; D: -; J: TRBJ1-6; V: TRBV4-2; DNA: TGTGCCAGCAGCCAGATCGACAGGAATAATTCACCCCTCCACTTT; CDR3: CASSQIDRNNSPLHF
size: many; D: TRBD1; J: TRBJ2-7; V: TRBV15; DNA: TGTGCCACCAGCAGCGGGACAGGGAGGTACGAGCAGTACTTC; CDR3: CATSSGTGRYEQYF
size: -; D: -; J: TRBJ2-2; V: TRBV5-1; DNA: TGCGCCAGCAATGGGGGAAAGACCACGAACACCGGGGAGCTGTTTTTT; CDR3: CASNGGKTTNTGELFF
size: many; D: -; J: TRBJ2-2; V: TRBV9; DNA: TGTGCCAGCAGCGTTCAGTCCTCCACCGGGGAGCTGTTTTTT; CDR3: CASSVQSSTGELFF